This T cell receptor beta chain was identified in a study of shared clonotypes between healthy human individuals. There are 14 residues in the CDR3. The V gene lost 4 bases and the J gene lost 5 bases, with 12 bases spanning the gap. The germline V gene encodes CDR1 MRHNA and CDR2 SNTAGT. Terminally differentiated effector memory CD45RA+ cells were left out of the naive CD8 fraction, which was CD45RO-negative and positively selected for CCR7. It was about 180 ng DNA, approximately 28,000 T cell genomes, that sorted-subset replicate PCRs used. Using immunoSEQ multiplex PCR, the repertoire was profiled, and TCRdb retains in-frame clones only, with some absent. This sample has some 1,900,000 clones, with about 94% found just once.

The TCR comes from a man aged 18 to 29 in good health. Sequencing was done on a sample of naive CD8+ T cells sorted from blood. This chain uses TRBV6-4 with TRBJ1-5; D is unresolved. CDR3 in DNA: TGTGCCAGCAGTGTTTACGCGGGGTATCAGCCCCAGCATTTT. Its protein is CASSVYAGYQPQHF.